A selection of T cell receptor beta chains follows, all from one sample in a study of OX40 agonist ivuxolimab in advanced cancers. Measured with immunoSEQ multiplex PCR; TCRdb has only the in-frame clones, and not every one. The sample yields 35,000 to 40,000 clones, 70% to 90% seen once. The material was CD4+ or CD8+ T cells sorted from blood, obtained in a trial of the OX40 agonist ivuxolimab. The receptors originated from an adult with an advanced solid tumor such as melanoma, head and neck, liver or kidney cancer. Each CDR3 is given with its conserved first and last residue. A D gene is named only where the DNA matches it firmly. A clone size is listed for some rows: how often the clone was seen (once, few, many), or a class if it is expanded.

size	V	D	J	DNA	CDR3
.	TRBV5-4	TRBD2	TRBJ2-1	TGTGCCAGCAGCGGGGGGCTAGCGGGCATACTCGACAATGAGCAGTTCTTC	CASSGGLAGILDNEQFF
.	TRBV21-1	.	TRBJ1-5	TGTGCCAGCAGCAAAGTCAGTGACAGAAAGAGAAATCAGCCCCAGCATTTT	CASSKVSDRKRNQPQHF
.	TRBV5-1	TRBD1	TRBJ2-7	TGCGCCAGCAGCTCGACCGGGACAGGGCCCTACGAGCAGTACTTC	CASSSTGTGPYEQYF
once	TRBV28	.	TRBJ2-1	TGTGCCAGCAGTTCCGACATCTACAATGAGCAGTTCTTC	CASSSDIYNEQFF
.	TRBV7-9	.	TRBJ2-5	TGTGCCAGCAGCCATGAGACCCAGTACTTC	CASSHETQYF
few	TRBV6-1	.	TRBJ1-5	TGTGCCAGCAGTGAAGGAGGGGGGTTCAATCAGCCCCAGCATTTT	CASSEGGGFNQPQHF
.	TRBV4-2	.	TRBJ2-1	TGTGCCAGCAGTCATCCCACCGGGGAGATCGATGAGCAGTTCTTC	CASSHPTGEIDEQFF
.	TRBV30	.	TRBJ2-5	TGTGCCTGGAGTACTTTGGAGGAGACCCAGTACTTC	CAWSTLEETQYF
.	TRBV6-1	TRBD1	TRBJ2-7	TGTGCCAGCGACAGGGCGAGATCCGAGCAGTACTTC	CASDRARSEQYF
.	TRBV27	TRBD2	TRBJ2-3	TGTGCCAGCACCCGACTAGCGGGGAACACAGATACGCAGTATTTT	CASTRLAGNTDTQYF
.	TRBV9	.	TRBJ1-3	TGTGCCAGCAGCGTAGGAGGGATTGGAAACACCATATATTTT	CASSVGGIGNTIYF
.	TRBV19	TRBD1	TRBJ1-1	TGTGCCAGTAGGAACCCCGGGACAGGGGAAACTGAAGCTTTCTTT	CASRNPGTGETEAFF
.	TRBV21-1	.	TRBJ1-2	TGTGCCAGCAGCAACAGACAGCCCGACGCCTACACCTTC	CASSNRQPDAYTF